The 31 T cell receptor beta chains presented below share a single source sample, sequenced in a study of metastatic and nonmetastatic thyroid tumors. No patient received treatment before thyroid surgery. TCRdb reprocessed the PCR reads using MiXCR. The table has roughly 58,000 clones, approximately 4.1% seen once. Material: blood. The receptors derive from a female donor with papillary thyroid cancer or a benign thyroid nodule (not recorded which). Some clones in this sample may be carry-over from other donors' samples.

The CDR3 DNA reads as TGTGCCAGCACCCCCCCTACGGGGCGGGTTTTCTTC. Protein: CASTPPTGRVFF. The V and J genes are TRBV28 and TRBJ2-1, with D perhaps matching TRBD1 or TRBD2 (5 bases each). CDR3 size: 12 residues. From germline, CDR1 is MDHEN and CDR2 SYDVKM. V dropped 7 bases and J dropped 16 bases, with 20 bases sitting between them.

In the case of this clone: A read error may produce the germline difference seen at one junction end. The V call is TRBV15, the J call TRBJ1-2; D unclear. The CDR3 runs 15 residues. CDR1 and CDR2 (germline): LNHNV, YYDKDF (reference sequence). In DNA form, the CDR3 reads TGTGCCTCCAGCAGAGATCGGGGATGGGGCTATGGCTACACCTTC. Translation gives CASSRDRGWGYGYTF.

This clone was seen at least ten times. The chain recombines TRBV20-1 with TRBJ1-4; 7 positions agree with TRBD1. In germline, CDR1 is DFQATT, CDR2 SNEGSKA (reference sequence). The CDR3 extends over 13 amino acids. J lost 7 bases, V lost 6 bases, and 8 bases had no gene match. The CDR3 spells CSATGEFFEKLFF. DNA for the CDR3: TGCAGTGCCACAGGGGAGTTTTTTGAAAAACTGTTTTTT.

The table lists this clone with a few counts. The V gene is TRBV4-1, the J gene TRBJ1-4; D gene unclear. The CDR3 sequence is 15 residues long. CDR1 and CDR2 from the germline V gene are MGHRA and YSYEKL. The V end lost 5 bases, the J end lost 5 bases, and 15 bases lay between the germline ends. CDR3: CASSYAGPGNEKLFF. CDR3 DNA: TGCGCCAGCAGCTATGCAGGTCCGGGGAATGAAAAACTGTTTTTT.

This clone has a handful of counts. CDR3 amino acids: CASRPQRKMEPQHF. CDR3 DNA sequence: TGTGCCAGCAGGCCCCAGAGAAAAATGGAGCCCCAGCATTTT. J is TRBJ1-5 and V is TRBV28; no clear D gene. Germline V gene data show CDR1 as MDHEN and CDR2 as SYDVKM. The CDR3 loop spans 14 amino acids. The V and J ends lost 6 bases and 8 bases respectively, with 17 bases between them. Based on the CDR3 plus reference TRBV28 and TRBJ1-5, the full variable domain is DVKVTQSSRYLVKRTGEKVFLECVQDMDHENMFWYRQDPGLGLRLIYFSYDVKMKEKGDIPEGYSVSREKKERFSLILESASTNQTSMYLCASRPQRKMEPQHFGDGTRLSIL.

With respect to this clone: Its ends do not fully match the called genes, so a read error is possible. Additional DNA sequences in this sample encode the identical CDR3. This chain's CDR3 is CSARLAGGETQYF. In nucleotides, the CDR3 is TGCAGTGCGAGACTAGCGGGAGGAGAGACACAGTACTTC. This chain joins TRBV20-1 and TRBJ2-5; 13 bases match TRBD2. The CDR3 consists of 13 residues. The germline V gene encodes CDR1 DFQATT and CDR2 SNEGSKA (reference sequence).

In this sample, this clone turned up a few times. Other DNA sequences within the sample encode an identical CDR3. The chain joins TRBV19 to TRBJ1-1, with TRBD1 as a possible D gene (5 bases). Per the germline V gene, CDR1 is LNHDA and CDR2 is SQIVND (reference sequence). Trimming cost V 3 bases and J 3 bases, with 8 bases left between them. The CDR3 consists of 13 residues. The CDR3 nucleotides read TGTGCCAGTAGTATTTCACAGGACACTGAAGCTTTCTTT. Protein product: CASSISQDTEAFF.

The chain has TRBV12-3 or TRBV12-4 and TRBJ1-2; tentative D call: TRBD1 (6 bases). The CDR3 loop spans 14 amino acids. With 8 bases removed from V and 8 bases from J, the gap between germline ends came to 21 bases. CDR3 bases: TGTGCCAGCTTTTATAACGGGGGGGCGGGGGGCTACACCTTC. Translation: CASFYNGGAGGYTF.

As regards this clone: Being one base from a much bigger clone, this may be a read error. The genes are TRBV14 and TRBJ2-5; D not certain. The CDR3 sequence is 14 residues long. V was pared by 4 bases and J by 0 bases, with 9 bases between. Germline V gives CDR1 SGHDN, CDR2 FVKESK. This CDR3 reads CASSRSSYQETQYF. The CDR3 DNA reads TGTGCCAGCAGCCGCTCCTCGTACCAAGAGACCCAGTACTTC.

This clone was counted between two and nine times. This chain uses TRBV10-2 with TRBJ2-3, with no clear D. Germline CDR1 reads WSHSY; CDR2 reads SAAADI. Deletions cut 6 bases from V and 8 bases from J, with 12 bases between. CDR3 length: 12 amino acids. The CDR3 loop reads CASRSQAGTQYF. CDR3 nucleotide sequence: TGCGCCAGCAGATCCCAGGCAGGTACGCAGTATTTT.

In nucleotides, the CDR3 is TGTGCCAGCAGCTTGAAGGGGCCTCCTTCTGGCTACACCTTC. This codes for CASSLKGPPSGYTF. This chain joins TRBV5-4 and TRBJ1-2; a possible D gene is TRBD1 (5 bases). Trimming cost V 1 base and J 7 bases, with 14 bases left between them. Germline assignment: CDR1 SGHNT and CDR2 YYREEE (reference sequence). The CDR3 totals 14 residues.

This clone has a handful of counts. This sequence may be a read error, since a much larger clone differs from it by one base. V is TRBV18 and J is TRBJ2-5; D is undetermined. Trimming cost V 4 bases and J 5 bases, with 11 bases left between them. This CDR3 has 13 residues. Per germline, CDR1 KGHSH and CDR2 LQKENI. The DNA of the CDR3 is TGTGCCAGCTCACACTCCTTAGAGGAGACCCAGTACTTC. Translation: CASSHSLEETQYF.

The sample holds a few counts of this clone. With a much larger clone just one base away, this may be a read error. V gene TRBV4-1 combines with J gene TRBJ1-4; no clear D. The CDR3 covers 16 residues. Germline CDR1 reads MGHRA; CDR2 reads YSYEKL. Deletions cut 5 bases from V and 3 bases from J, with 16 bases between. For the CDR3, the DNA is TGCGCCAGCAGCTTGGTGTCCGGGTCGGCTAATGAAAAACTGTTTTTT. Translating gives CASSLVSGSANEKLFF.

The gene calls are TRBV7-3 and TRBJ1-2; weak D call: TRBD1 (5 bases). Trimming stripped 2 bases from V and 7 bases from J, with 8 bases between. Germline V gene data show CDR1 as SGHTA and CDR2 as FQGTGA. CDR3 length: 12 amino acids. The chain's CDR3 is CASSLGAGGYTF. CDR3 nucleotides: TGTGCCAGCAGCTTAGGGGCAGGTGGCTACACCTTC. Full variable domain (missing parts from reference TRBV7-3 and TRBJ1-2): GAGVSQTPSNKVTEKGKYVELRCDPISGHTALYWYRQSLGQGPEFLIYFQGTGAADDSGLPNDRFFAVRPEGSVSTLKIQRTERGDSAVYLCASSLGAGGYTFGSGTRLTVV.

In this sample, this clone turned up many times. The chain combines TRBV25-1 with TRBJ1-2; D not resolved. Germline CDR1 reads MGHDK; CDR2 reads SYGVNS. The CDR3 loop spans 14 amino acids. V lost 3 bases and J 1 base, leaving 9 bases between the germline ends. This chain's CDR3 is CASSDGHFNYGYTF. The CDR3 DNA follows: TGTGCCAGCAGTGATGGTCATTTTAACTATGGCTACACCTTC.

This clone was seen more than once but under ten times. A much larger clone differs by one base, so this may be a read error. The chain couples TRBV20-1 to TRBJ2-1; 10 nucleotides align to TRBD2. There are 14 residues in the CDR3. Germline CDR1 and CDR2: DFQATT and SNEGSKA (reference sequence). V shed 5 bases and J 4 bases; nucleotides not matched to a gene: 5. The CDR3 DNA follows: TGCAGTGCTCCCCCGGGACTAGCGTACAATGAGCAGTTCTTC. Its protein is CSAPPGLAYNEQFF.

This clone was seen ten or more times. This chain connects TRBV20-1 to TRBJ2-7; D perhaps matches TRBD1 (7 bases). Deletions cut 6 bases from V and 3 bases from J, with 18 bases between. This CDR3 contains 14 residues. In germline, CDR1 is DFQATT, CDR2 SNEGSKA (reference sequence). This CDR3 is CSATQGEAYYEQYF. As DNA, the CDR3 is TGCAGTGCCACTCAGGGGGAGGCCTACTACGAGCAGTACTTC.

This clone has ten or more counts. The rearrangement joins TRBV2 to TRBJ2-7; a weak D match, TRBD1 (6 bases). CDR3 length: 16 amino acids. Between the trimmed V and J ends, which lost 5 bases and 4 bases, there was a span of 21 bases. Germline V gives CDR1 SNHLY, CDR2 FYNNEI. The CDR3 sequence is CASSRLDSRLGYEQYF. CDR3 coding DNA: TGTGCCAGCAGTAGATTGGACAGTCGCTTGGGGTACGAGCAGTACTTC.

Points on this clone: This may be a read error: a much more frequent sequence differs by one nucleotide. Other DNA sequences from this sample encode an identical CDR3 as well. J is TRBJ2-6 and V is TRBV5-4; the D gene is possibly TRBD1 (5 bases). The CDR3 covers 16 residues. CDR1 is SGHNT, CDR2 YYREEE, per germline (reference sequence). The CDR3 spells CASSLWINSGANVLTF. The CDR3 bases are TGTGCCAGCAGCTTGTGGATAAACTCTGGGGCAAACGTCCTGACTTTC.

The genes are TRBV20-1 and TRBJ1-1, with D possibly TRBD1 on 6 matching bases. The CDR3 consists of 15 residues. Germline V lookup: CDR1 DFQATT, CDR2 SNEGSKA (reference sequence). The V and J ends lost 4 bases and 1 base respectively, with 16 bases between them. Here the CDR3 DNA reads TGCAGTGCTAACCCTTGGGGGGGCGAGAACACTGAAGCTTTCTTT. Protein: CSANPWGGENTEAFF.

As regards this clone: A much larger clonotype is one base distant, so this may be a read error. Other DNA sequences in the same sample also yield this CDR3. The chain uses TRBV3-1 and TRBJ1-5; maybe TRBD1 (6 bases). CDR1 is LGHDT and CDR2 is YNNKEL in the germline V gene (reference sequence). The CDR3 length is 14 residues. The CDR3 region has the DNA TGTGCCAGCAGCCAAGGCAGGGGAAATCAGCCCCAACATTTT. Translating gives CASSQGRGNQPQHF.

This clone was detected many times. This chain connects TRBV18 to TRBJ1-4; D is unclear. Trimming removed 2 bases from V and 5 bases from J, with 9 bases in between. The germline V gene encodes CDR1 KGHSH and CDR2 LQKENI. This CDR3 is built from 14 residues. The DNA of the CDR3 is TGTGCCAGCTCACCATTACAGCGGAATGAAAAACTGTTTTTT. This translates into CASSPLQRNEKLFF.

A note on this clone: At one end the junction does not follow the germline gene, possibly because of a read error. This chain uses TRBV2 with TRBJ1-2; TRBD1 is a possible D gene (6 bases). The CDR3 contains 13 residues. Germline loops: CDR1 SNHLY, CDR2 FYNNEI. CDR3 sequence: CASSRGTNYCYTF. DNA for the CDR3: TGTGCCAGTAGTCGCGGGACAAACTATTGCTACACCTTC.

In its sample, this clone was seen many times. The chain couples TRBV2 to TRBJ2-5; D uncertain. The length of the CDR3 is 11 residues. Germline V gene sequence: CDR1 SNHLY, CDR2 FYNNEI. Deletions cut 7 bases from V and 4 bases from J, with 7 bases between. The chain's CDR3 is CASTQGETQYF. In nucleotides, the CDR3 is TGTGCCAGCACCCAAGGAGAGACCCAGTACTTC. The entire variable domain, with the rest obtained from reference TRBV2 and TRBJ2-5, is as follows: EPEVTQTPSHQVTQMGQEVILRCVPISNHLYFYWYRQILGQKVEFLVSFYNNEISEKSEIFDDQFSVERPDGSNFTLKIRSTKLEDSAMYFCASTQGETQYFGPGTRLLVL.

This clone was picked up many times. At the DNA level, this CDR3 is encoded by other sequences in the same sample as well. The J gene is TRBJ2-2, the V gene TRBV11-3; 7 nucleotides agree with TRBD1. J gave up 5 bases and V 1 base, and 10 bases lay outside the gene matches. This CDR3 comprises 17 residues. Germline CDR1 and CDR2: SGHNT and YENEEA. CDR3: CASSLGRDSRFTGELFF. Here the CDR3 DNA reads TGTGCCAGCAGCTTAGGTCGGGACAGCCGATTTACCGGGGAGCTGTTTTTT.

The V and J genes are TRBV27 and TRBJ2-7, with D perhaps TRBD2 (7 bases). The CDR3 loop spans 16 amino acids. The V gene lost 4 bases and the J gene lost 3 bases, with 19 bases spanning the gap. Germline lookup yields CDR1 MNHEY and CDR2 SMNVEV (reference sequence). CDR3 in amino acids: CASSYEASGGGYEQYF. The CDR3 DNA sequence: TGTGCCAGCAGTTACGAGGCTAGCGGAGGGGGCTACGAGCAGTACTTC.

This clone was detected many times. CDR3 region: CASTATNTGELFF. The CDR3 DNA follows: TGTGCCAGCACCGCCACGAACACCGGGGAGCTGTTTTTT. The genes are TRBV2 and TRBJ2-2, with D uncertain. The CDR3 spans 13 residues. V was pared by 7 bases and J by 0 bases, with 6 bases between. Germline CDR1 is SNHLY and CDR2 is FYNNEI.

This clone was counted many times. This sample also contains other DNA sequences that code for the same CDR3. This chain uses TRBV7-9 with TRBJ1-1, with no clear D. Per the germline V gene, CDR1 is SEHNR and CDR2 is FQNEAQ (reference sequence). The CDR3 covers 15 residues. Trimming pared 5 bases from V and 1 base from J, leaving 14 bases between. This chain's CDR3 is CASSPPRGSNTEAFF. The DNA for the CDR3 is TGTGCCAGCAGCCCCCCCCGGGGATCGAACACTGAAGCTTTCTTT.

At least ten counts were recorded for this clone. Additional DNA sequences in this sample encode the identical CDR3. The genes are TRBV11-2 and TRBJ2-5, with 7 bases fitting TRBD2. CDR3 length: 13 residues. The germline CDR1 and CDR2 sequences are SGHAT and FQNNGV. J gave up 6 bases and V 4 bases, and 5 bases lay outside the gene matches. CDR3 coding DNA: TGTGCCAGCAGCTCTGGGACTACGCAGACCCAGTACTTC. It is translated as CASSSGTTQTQYF.

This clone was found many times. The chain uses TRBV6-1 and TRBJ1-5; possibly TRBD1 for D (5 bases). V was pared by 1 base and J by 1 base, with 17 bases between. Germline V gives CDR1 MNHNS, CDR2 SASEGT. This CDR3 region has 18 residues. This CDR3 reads CASSEESKGLLSNQPQHF. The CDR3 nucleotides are TGTGCCAGCAGTGAAGAAAGCAAGGGGCTCCTAAGCAATCAGCCCCAGCATTTT.

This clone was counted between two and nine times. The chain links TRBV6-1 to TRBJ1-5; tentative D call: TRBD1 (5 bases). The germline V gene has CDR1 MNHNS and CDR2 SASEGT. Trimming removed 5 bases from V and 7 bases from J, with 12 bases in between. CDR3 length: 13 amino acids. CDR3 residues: CASSKGVSQPQHF. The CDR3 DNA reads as TGTGCCAGCAGTAAAGGGGTTAGCCAGCCCCAGCATTTT.